Presented here are 20 T cell receptor beta chains from one specimen sequenced in a study of a mutant IDH1 vaccine in newly diagnosed glioma. TCRdb's table, derived via immunoSEQ multiplex PCR, lists solely in-frame clones and lacks some. Of about 68,000 clones listed, 84% were seen once; the top ten hold about 12%. These receptors are not linked to any known antigen. This sample's time point: week 35, safety follow-up. Each vaccine dose was 300 ug of mutant IDH1 20-mer peptide, with topical imiquimod. The sample in question was PBMCs, obtained from a glioma patient whose treatment included an IDH1 peptide vaccine. The origin of the receptors is a man aged 18 to 30 with glioma.

The V call is TRBV13, the J call TRBJ1-1, with D possibly TRBD1 on 5 matching bases. Germline CDR1 is PRHDT and CDR2 is FYEKMQ (reference sequence). The ends were cut back, 5 bases at V and 0 bases at J, with 16 bases in the middle. This CDR3 is built from 16 residues. DNA for the CDR3: TGTGCCAGCAGCCCCCAGGAGGGGTTTGTGAACACTGAAGCTTTCTTT. Its translation: CASSPQEGFVNTEAFF.

V is TRBV12-5 and J is TRBJ2-1; the match to TRBD2 covers 14 bases. The CDR3 contains 18 residues. With V trimmed by 0 bases and J by 9 bases, 10 bases remained unmatched. In germline, CDR1 is LGHNT, CDR2 FRNRAP. DNA for the CDR3: TGTGCTAGTGGTTTGGTGTTGGGACTAGCGGGAGAGGCGAGTGAGCAGTTCTTC. Its translation is CASGLVLGLAGEASEQFF.

The chain couples TRBV7-2 to TRBJ2-3; D perhaps matches TRBD1 (6 bases). Trimming removed 2 bases at V and 4 bases at J, with 19 bases between. Germline loops: CDR1 SGHTA, CDR2 FQGNSA. CDR3 length: 17 amino acids. DNA for the CDR3: TGTGCCAGCAGCTTATTTGGAGGACAGATAACGGCAGATACGCAGTATTTT. Its protein is CASSLFGGQITADTQYF.

The chain couples TRBV11-2 to TRBJ2-1; D gene uncertain. The CDR3 spans 10 residues. The V end lost 2 bases, the J end lost 7 bases, and 0 bases lay between the germline ends. Germline CDR1 SGHAT, CDR2 FQNNGV. CDR3 residues: CASSLNEQFF. CDR3 DNA: TGTGCCAGCAGCTTAAATGAGCAGTTCTTC.

This chain links TRBV28 with TRBJ2-2; TRBD1 is a possible D gene (6 bases). Trimming removed 1 base at V and 4 bases at J, with 10 bases between. The CDR3 totals 15 residues. Germline CDR1 is MDHEN and CDR2 is SYDVKM. CDR3 in amino acids: CASSLSIGGTGELFF. The CDR3 nucleotides read TGTGCCAGCAGTTTATCAATAGGGGGCACCGGGGAGCTGTTTTTT.

J is TRBJ1-1 and V is TRBV27, with D perhaps matching TRBD1 (6 bases). Germline V gene data show CDR1 as MNHEY and CDR2 as SMNVEV (reference sequence). The CDR3 consists of 14 residues. V shed 7 bases and J shed 3 bases, with 15 bases lying between them. This CDR3 reads CASTLQGPDTEAFF. For the CDR3, the DNA is TGTGCCAGCACTCTACAGGGTCCAGACACTGAAGCTTTCTTT.

CDR3 region: CASSTGLAIETQYF. The CDR3, as DNA: TGTGCCAGCAGTACCGGACTCGCTATAGAGACCCAGTACTTC. The chain employs TRBV27 and TRBJ2-5, with D maybe TRBD2 (5 bases). Trimming left V 5 bases short and J 4 bases short, with 14 bases between. Per the germline V gene, CDR1 is MNHEY and CDR2 is SMNVEV (reference sequence). The CDR3 runs 14 residues.

As concerns this clone: Germline is not matched at one junction end, which may reflect a read error. This CDR3 is also generated by other DNA sequences in the sample. The J gene is TRBJ1-5, the V gene TRBV4-1; no clear D gene. The CDR3 is 14 amino acids. CDR1 is MGHRA and CDR2 is YSYEKL in the germline V gene. CDR3: CASSPQRVDQPQHF. DNA of the CDR3: TGCGCCAGCAGCCCTCAACGGGTGGATCAGCCCCAGCATTTC.

The rearrangement links TRBV7-2 to TRBJ1-5; D perhaps matches TRBD1 (5 bases). CDR1 is SGHTA and CDR2 is FQGNSA in the germline V gene. The CDR3 runs to 14 residues. Between the trimmed V and J ends, which lost 2 bases and 3 bases, there was a span of 8 bases. CDR3 amino acids: CASSLMGLNQPQHF. CDR3 DNA: TGTGCCAGCAGCTTAATGGGGCTCAATCAGCCCCAGCATTTT.

The chain is built from TRBV19 and TRBJ2-6; D possibly corresponds to TRBD1 (5 bases). Trimming pared 9 bases from V and 0 bases from J, leaving 6 bases between. This CDR3 contains 13 residues. Per the germline V gene, CDR1 is LNHDA and CDR2 is SQIVND (reference sequence). The DNA of the CDR3 is TGTGCCAGCAGGGCCTCTGGGGCCAACGTCCTGACTTTC. Translated, it gives CASRASGANVLTF.

The chain couples TRBV9 to TRBJ1-3, with D possibly being TRBD1 (5 bases). V lost 0 bases and J lost 10, with 8 bases in between. This CDR3 spans 12 amino acids. Germline-derived CDR1 and CDR2 are SGDLS and YYNGEE. In nucleotides, the CDR3 is TGTGCCAGCAGCGTAGTGGGGGAGACCATATATTTT. This gives the protein CASSVVGETIYF.

The chain uses TRBV27 and TRBJ1-1, with a possible D match to TRBD1 (6 bases). The V end lost 7 bases, the J end lost 3 bases, and 15 bases lay between the germline ends. Looked up from germline, CDR1 is MNHEY and CDR2 is SMNVEV (reference sequence). The CDR3 has 14 amino acids. The CDR3: CASTPAGAYTEAFF. For the CDR3, the DNA is TGTGCCAGCACTCCGGCGGGGGCATACACTGAAGCTTTCTTT.

V gene TRBV27 combines with J gene TRBJ2-7; D tentatively reads TRBD1 or TRBD2 (5 bases each). From germline, CDR1 is MNHEY and CDR2 SMNVEV (reference sequence). V lost 0 bases, J lost 4 bases, and 19 bases lay in between. This CDR3 comprises 17 residues. The CDR3 region is CASSLSRTGTASYEQYF. DNA of the CDR3: TGTGCCAGCAGTTTATCAAGAACCGGGACCGCCTCTTACGAGCAGTACTTC.

The chain uses TRBV6-5 and TRBJ2-2; D is unresolved. The CDR3 is 15 residues long. Germline assignment: CDR1 MNHEY and CDR2 SVGAGI. V was cut by 0 bases and J by 6 bases, with 11 bases left in between. The CDR3 DNA follows: TGTGCCAGCAGTTACTCTCGGACGGGCGCCGGGGAGCTGTTTTTT. It is translated as CASSYSRTGAGELFF.

The V call is TRBV2, the J call TRBJ2-5; D might be TRBD1 (6 bases). With 6 bases removed from V and 1 base from J, the gap between germline ends came to 15 bases. Germline V gene sequence: CDR1 SNHLY, CDR2 FYNNEI. The length of the CDR3 is 15 residues. The CDR3 loop is CASSGQIGAQETQYF. The CDR3 region has the DNA TGTGCCAGCAGCGGACAGATCGGGGCCCAAGAGACCCAGTACTTC.

This clone has a single count. This chain links TRBV5-6 with TRBJ2-7; 7 bases line up with TRBD1. CDR1 and CDR2 (germline): SGHDT, YYEEEE. The CDR3 loop spans 16 amino acids. V dropped 4 bases and J dropped 4; count of bases not matched to a gene: 14. As DNA, the CDR3 is TGTGCCAGCAGCCCGGGCCCCGACAGGGTATGGTACGAGCAGTACTTC. This gives the protein CASSPGPDRVWYEQYF.

This clone was picked up a small number of times. The chain combines TRBV9 with TRBJ1-1; D not certain. The CDR3 runs to 13 residues. Between the trimmed V and J ends, which lost 0 bases and 1 base, there was a span of 4 bases. Germline V gene sequence: CDR1 SGDLS, CDR2 YYNGEE. CDR3 sequence reads: CASSVVANTEAFF. The CDR3 DNA reads as TGTGCCAGCAGCGTAGTAGCGAACACTGAAGCTTTCTTT.

The genes are TRBV27 and TRBJ2-7; 14 bases are shared with TRBD2. Germline values: CDR1 MNHEY, CDR2 SMNVEV (reference sequence). The V segment lost 5 bases and the J segment 6 bases; nucleotides outside the gene matches: 6. The CDR3 has 15 amino acids. CDR3 in amino acids: CASSRLAGGLAEQYF. Written as DNA, the CDR3 is TGTGCCAGCAGTCGACTAGCGGGGGGGCTCGCCGAGCAGTACTTC.

V usage is TRBV7-2 and J usage is TRBJ2-5; TRBD2 aligns across 7 bases. The V and J ends lost 5 bases and 2 bases, in that order; junction bases with no gene match: 11. The CDR3 runs to 16 residues. Germline CDR1 SGHTA, CDR2 FQGNSA. The DNA for the CDR3 is TGTGCCAGCAGCAGGGAGGGGAGGCTCAAACAAGAGACCCAGTACTTC. Encoded protein: CASSREGRLKQETQYF.

V and J are TRBV6-5 and TRBJ1-1, with D possibly matching TRBD1 (6 bases). This CDR3 is built from 15 residues. V was shortened by 4 bases and J by 1 base, with 13 bases between the two germline ends. Germline lookup yields CDR1 MNHEY and CDR2 SVGAGI. CDR3 coding DNA: TGTGCCAGCAGTTTCGGACAGCAGGGGAACACTGAAGCTTTCTTT. Its translation: CASSFGQQGNTEAFF.